Listed below are T cell receptor beta chains from one sample, sequenced in a study of OX40 agonist ivuxolimab in advanced cancers. Only in-frame clones appear in the TCRdb table, and some are missing; sequencing was by immunoSEQ multiplex PCR. The sample has about 26,000 clones; roughly 86% are singletons. The specimen was CD4+ or CD8+ T cells sorted from blood, collected in a trial of the OX40 agonist ivuxolimab. These receptors originate from an adult with an advanced solid tumor such as melanoma, head and neck, liver or kidney cancer. CDR3s include the opening cysteine and the closing phenylalanine or tryptophan. Fields, in order: D gene, clone size, J gene, V gene, CDR3 protein, CDR3 DNA. The D gene is left open where the match is weak. Clone size is not always given. Where it is, it says once, few, many or a class for expanded clones.

NA | NA | TRBJ1-1 | TRBV6-6 | CASSWGDFTEAFF | TGTGCCAGCAGTTGGGGGGATTTCACTGAAGCTTTCTTT
TRBD2 | NA | TRBJ2-7 | TRBV6-1 | CASREGLGPSYEQYF | TGTGCCAGCAGAGAGGGACTAGGACCGTCCTACGAGCAGTACTTC
NA | NA | TRBJ1-5 | TRBV11-3 | CASSLGQLFSNQPQHF | TGTGCCAGCAGCTTAGGACAGCTCTTTAGCAATCAGCCCCAGCATTTT
TRBD2 | few | TRBJ2-1 | TRBV28 | CASSLSSGINEQFF | TGTGCCAGCAGTTTATCTAGCGGGATTAATGAGCAGTTCTTC
NA | NA | TRBJ1-1 | TRBV4-1 | CASSQTLMNTEAFF | TGCGCCAGCAGCCAAACACTCATGAACACTGAAGCTTTCTTT
TRBD1 | NA | TRBJ2-7 | TRBV7-9 | CASSPTDRGLDF | TGTGCCAGCAGCCCTACCGACAGGGGTTTGGACTTC
TRBD2 | NA | TRBJ2-1 | TRBV5-1 | CASSLELAGIYNEQFF | TGCGCCAGCAGCTTGGAACTAGCGGGGATCTACAATGAGCAGTTCTTC
TRBD2 | NA | TRBJ2-3 | TRBV6-4 | CASSEGRGAPDTQYF | TGTGCCAGCAGTGAGGGGCGGGGGGCCCCAGATACGCAGTATTTT
NA | NA | TRBJ2-7 | TRBV15 | CATSRDWPGGTYEQYF | TGTGCCACCAGCAGAGATTGGCCAGGGGGGACCTACGAGCAGTACTTC
NA | NA | TRBJ2-7 | TRBV13 | CASSSEERTSYEQYF | TGTGCCAGCAGCTCGGAGGAAAGGACCTCCTACGAGCAGTACTTC
NA | NA | TRBJ2-1 | TRBV7-3 | CASSPFGGSSYNEQFF | TGTGCCAGCAGCCCATTCGGGGGAAGCTCCTACAATGAGCAGTTCTTC
TRBD2 | NA | TRBJ2-1 | TRBV6-1 | CASSVSGGSIYNEQFF | TGTGCCAGCAGTGTTAGCGGGGGGTCTATTTACAATGAGCAGTTCTTC
NA | NA | TRBJ2-5 | TRBV13 | CASSPGGNQETQYF | TGTGCCAGCAGCCCTGGGGGGAACCAAGAGACCCAGTACTTC
TRBD1 | NA | TRBJ2-1 | TRBV7-2 | CASSLVGTANNEQFF | TGTGCCAGCAGCTTGGTGGGGACAGCCAACAATGAGCAGTTCTTC
NA | NA | TRBJ1-2 | TRBV7-9 | CASSLGAYGYTF | TGTGCCAGCAGCCTCGGGGCCTATGGCTACACCTTC
NA | NA | TRBJ1-1 | TRBV5-1 | CASSDGPSGTEAFF | TGCGCCAGCAGCGACGGACCGTCGGGCACTGAAGCTTTCTTT
TRBD1 | NA | TRBJ1-2 | TRBV29-1 | CSVEKASGDRDYLYGYTF | TGCAGCGTTGAGAAGGCATCGGGCGACAGGGACTACCTCTATGGCTACACCTTC
TRBD1 | NA | TRBJ1-2 | TRBV6-5 | CASSYFSGQAIAGYTF | TGTGCCAGCAGTTACTTTTCAGGACAGGCCATTGCTGGCTACACCTTC
NA | medium-sized | TRBJ1-1 | TRBV6-1 | CASVGGTEAFF | TGTGCCAGCGTCGGGGGCACTGAAGCTTTCTTT
NA | NA | TRBJ2-4 | TRBV25-1 | CASSSDSSSNIQYF | TGTGCCAGCAGTTCTGACAGCTCCTCAAACATTCAGTACTTC
NA | NA | TRBJ1-1 | TRBV18 | CASSVGGAEAFF | TGTGCCAGCTCCGTTGGGGGGGCTGAAGCTTTCTTT
TRBD2 | NA | TRBJ2-2 | TRBV5-4 | CASSPDGGAGTVGELFF | TGTGCCAGCAGCCCGGACGGGGGAGCGGGAACCGTCGGGGAGCTGTTTTTT
TRBD1 | NA | TRBJ1-5 | TRBV28 | CASSSPQPDRVFFNQPQHF | TGTGCCAGCAGTTCTCCTCAACCGGACAGGGTTTTTTTCAATCAGCCCCAGCATTTT
NA | NA | TRBJ2-3 | TRBV7-3 | CASSLIRTDTQYF | TGTGCCAGCAGCTTAATCAGAACAGATACGCAGTATTTT
TRBD1 | NA | TRBJ1-2 | TRBV9 | CASSPGQGNYGYTF | TGTGCCAGCAGCCCCGGACAGGGAAACTATGGCTACACCTTC
TRBD1 | NA | TRBJ1-4 | TRBV28 | CASATLQPGQTNEKLFF | TGTGCCAGCGCGACACTTCAGCCGGGACAGACTAATGAAAAACTGTTTTTT
NA | NA | TRBJ2-3 | TRBV14 | CASSPAGGGPQYF | TGTGCCAGCAGCCCCGCAGGTGGGGGTCCCCAGTATTTT
NA | NA | TRBJ2-1 | TRBV6-6 | CASSRRGNYNEQFF | TGTGCCAGCAGTCGACGAGGGAATTACAATGAGCAGTTCTTC
NA | NA | TRBJ2-7 | TRBV4-1 | CASSQDTPGTSYEQYF | TGCGCCAGCAGCCAAGATACCCCCGGGACCTCCTACGAGCAGTACTTC
TRBD2 | NA | TRBJ2-1 | TRBV7-3 | CASSVAGGYYNEQFF | TGTGCCAGCAGCGTAGCGGGGGGTTACTACAATGAGCAGTTCTTC
NA | NA | TRBJ2-1 | TRBV6-1 | CASSEIVNEQFF | TGTGCCAGCAGTGAAATTGTCAATGAGCAGTTCTTC
TRBD2 | NA | TRBJ2-7 | TRBV2 | CASSEEGEGMDEQYF | TGTGCCAGCAGTGAAGAAGGGGAGGGTATGGACGAGCAGTACTTC
TRBD1 | NA | TRBJ1-4 | TRBV28 | CASSSPGQAEKLFF | TGTGCCAGCAGTTCCCCCGGACAGGCTGAAAAACTGTTTTTT
TRBD2 | NA | TRBJ2-3 | TRBV4-2 | CASSQVEGLAGALADTQYF | TGTGCCAGCAGCCAAGTGGAAGGCCTAGCGGGAGCTTTGGCAGATACGCAGTATTTT
NA | few | TRBJ1-5 | TRBV6-1 | CASREYSNQPQHF | TGTGCCAGCAGGGAATATAGCAATCAGCCCCAGCATTTT
TRBD1 | few | TRBJ2-7 | TRBV27 | CASSPSPGTGVHEQYF | TGTGCCAGCAGCCCATCCCCCGGGACAGGGGTCCACGAGCAGTACTTC
NA | NA | TRBJ2-5 | TRBV27 | CASKVRETQYF | TGTGCCAGCAAAGTTCGGGAGACCCAGTACTTC
NA | NA | TRBJ2-1 | TRBV4-1 | CASSPGNEQFF | TGCGCCAGCAGCCCAGGAAATGAGCAGTTCTTC
TRBD1 | NA | TRBJ1-2 | TRBV19 | CASSTPRTGGAPGGYTF | TGTGCCAGTAGTACCCCTCGGACAGGGGGCGCCCCGGGTGGCTACACCTTC
NA | NA | TRBJ1-2 | TRBV27 | CASMGVGRGLDYGYTF | TGTGCCAGCATGGGTGTTGGGCGGGGTTTGGACTATGGCTACACCTTC
NA | NA | TRBJ2-7 | TRBV28 | CASSLFGVYEQYF | TGTGCCAGCAGTTTATTTGGGGTCTACGAGCAGTACTTC
TRBD1 | NA | TRBJ1-5 | TRBV14 | CASSQGTGGQPQHF | TGTGCCAGCAGCCAAGGGACAGGGGGACAGCCCCAGCATTTT
NA | few | TRBJ2-1 | TRBV27 | CASCRDSYNEQFF | TGTGCCAGTTGCAGGGACTCCTACAATGAGCAGTTCTTC
NA | NA | TRBJ2-7 | TRBV6-6 | CASSPYEQYF | TGTGCCAGCAGCCCCTACGAGCAGTACTTC
NA | NA | TRBJ2-3 | TRBV5-1 | CASSLEFGVDGDTQYF | TGCGCCAGCAGCTTGGAATTCGGGGTGGACGGAGATACGCAGTATTTT
NA | NA | TRBJ2-5 | TRBV7-8 | CASSSAQVPETQYF | TGTGCCAGCAGCTCCGCACAGGTCCCGGAGACCCAGTACTTC
TRBD2 | NA | TRBJ2-3 | TRBV11-3 | CASTKPLAGGPTDTQYF | TGTGCCAGCACCAAACCTCTAGCGGGGGGCCCCACAGATACGCAGTATTTT
NA | NA | TRBJ2-5 | TRBV9 | CASSVDWGMGETQYF | TGTGCCAGCAGCGTAGACTGGGGGATGGGGGAGACCCAGTACTTC
NA | NA | TRBJ2-2 | TRBV5-6 | CASGAQWGPGELFF | TGTGCCAGCGGAGCCCAGTGGGGACCCGGGGAGCTGTTTTTT
TRBD1 | NA | TRBJ1-6 | TRBV27 | CASRTGFDSPLHF | TGTGCCAGCAGGACAGGGTTTGATTCACCCCTCCACTTT
NA | NA | TRBJ1-1 | TRBV28 | CASSLLVNTEAFF | TGTGCCAGCAGCTTACTTGTGAACACTGAAGCTTTCTTT
TRBD1 | NA | TRBJ1-1 | TRBV5-5 | CASSLVQGFMNTEAFF | TGTGCCAGCAGCTTGGTACAGGGGTTCATGAACACTGAAGCTTTCTTT